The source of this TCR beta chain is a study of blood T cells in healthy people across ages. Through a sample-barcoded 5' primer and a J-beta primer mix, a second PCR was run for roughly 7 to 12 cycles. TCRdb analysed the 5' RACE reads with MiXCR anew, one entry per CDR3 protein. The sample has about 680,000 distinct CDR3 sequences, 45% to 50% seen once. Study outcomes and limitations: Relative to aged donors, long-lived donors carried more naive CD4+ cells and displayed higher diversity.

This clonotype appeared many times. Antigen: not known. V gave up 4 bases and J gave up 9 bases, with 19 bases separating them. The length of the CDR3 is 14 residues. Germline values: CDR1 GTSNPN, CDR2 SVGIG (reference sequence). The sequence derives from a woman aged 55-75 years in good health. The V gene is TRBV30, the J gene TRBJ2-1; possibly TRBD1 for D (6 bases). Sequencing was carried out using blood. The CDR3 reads CAWTQGFEFGEQFF. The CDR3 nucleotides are TGTGCCTGGACACAGGGTTTTGAGTTTGGTGAGCAGTTCTTC.